This TCR beta chain was observed in a study of cytomegalovirus exposure and HLA in healthy donors. Study findings and constraints: Rare TCR sequences predominated, though certain public TCRs were found in many donors.

The germline V gene has CDR1 LNHDA and CDR2 SQIVND (reference sequence). V shed 5 bases and J 4 bases; nucleotides not matched to a gene: 6. The CDR3 extends over 14 amino acids. Concerning this clone itself: Its antigen is unidentified.

Sequencing was performed with immunoSEQ multiplex PCR; in TCRdb, only in-frame clones are kept and a portion is missing. The sample has some 64,000 clones; 90% to 96% are singletons. This clonotype was sampled from a woman between 18 and 30 years old in good health and CMV-seronegative. The V call is TRBV19, the J call TRBJ1-2, with 8 bases matching TRBD1. Source material: PBMCs. DNA of the CDR3: TGTGCCAGTAGTCCCCAGACAGGGGTCTATGGCTACACCTTC. Translating it yields CASSPQTGVYGYTF. The whole variable domain, filled in from reference TRBV19 and TRBJ1-2, reads DGGITQSPKYLFRKEGQNVTLSCEQNLNHDAMYWYRQDPGQGLRLIYYSQIVNDFQKGDIAEGYSVSREKKESFPLTVTSAQKNPTAFYLCASSPQTGVYGYTFGSGTRLTVV.